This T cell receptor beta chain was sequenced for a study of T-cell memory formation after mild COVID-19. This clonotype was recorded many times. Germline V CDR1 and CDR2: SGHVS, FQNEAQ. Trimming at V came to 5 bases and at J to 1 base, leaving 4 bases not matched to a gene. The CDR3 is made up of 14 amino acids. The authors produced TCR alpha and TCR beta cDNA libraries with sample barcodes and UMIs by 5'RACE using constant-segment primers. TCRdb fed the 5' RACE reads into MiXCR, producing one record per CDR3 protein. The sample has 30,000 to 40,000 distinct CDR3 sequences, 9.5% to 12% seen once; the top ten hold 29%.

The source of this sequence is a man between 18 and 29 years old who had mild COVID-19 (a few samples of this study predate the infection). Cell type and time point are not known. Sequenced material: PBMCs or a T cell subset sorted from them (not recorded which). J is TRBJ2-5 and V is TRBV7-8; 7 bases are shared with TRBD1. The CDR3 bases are TGTGCCAGCAGCGCATACAGGGGCCAAGAGACCCAGTACTTC. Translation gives CASSAYRGQETQYF.